This T cell receptor (beta chain) comes out of a study of neurological immune-mediated disorders. Overall study context: Of the roughly 35 patients who had multiple sclerosis, approximately 31 had the relapsing-remitting form and 3 had the secondary progressive form. Broader study findings: When repertoires were grouped phylogenetically, those of 18 of 34 multiple sclerosis patients fell into one related-CDR3 cluster, a possible signature. TCR clonal expansion peaked in HTLV-1-associated myelopathy patients and was lowest in multiple sclerosis patients.

V lost 3 bases, J lost 8 bases, and 15 bases lay in between. CDR1 and CDR2 (germline): SGDLS, YYNGEE. CDR3 length: 14 residues. The cDNA was generated through 5'RACE incorporating 10-nucleotide random UMIs. TCRdb re-analysed the 5' RACE reads in MiXCR, keeping a single row per CDR3 protein. Of around 46,000 distinct CDR3 sequences in the sample, roughly 4.4% were seen once. In this sample, this clonotype turned up many times. Its antigen is as yet unknown. The sequence was collected from a woman aged 55-75 years with multiple sclerosis. The chain links TRBV9 to TRBJ2-1; D may be TRBD1 or TRBD2 (5 bases each). The specimen was PBMCs. CDR3: CASSAGTYVDEQFF. The CDR3 DNA follows: TGTGCCAGCAGCGCCGGGACGTACGTAGATGAGCAGTTCTTC.